These 31 T cell receptor beta chains were sequenced from one sample in a study of shared clonotypes between healthy human individuals. TCRdb keeps only in-frame clones here, not all; method: immunoSEQ multiplex PCR. The sample has around 720,000 clones, 73% seen once. Sequencing was carried out using memory CD4+ T cells sorted from blood. Subset noted: CD45RA-negative fraction. Receptors originate from a woman aged 25 to 39 in good health.

The gene calls are TRBV28 and TRBJ2-7, with D possibly matching TRBD2 (5 bases). Germline lookup yields CDR1 MDHEN and CDR2 SYDVKM. There are 18 residues in the CDR3. Trimming pared 6 bases from V and 2 bases from J, leaving 26 bases between. The CDR3 here is CASSSITGFGGSAYEQYF. Here the CDR3 DNA reads TGTGCCAGCAGCAGTATAACGGGGTTTGGTGGGAGTGCCTACGAGCAGTACTTC.

The chain joins TRBV7-9 to TRBJ1-1; tentatively, D is TRBD1 (5 bases). This CDR3 contains 14 residues. Germline values: CDR1 SEHNR, CDR2 FQNEAQ (reference sequence). V shed 2 bases and J shed 11 bases, with 18 bases lying between them. In DNA form, the CDR3 reads TGTGCCAGCAGCTTACTCCTGGCAGCCGGGGGGGCTTTCTTT. Protein product: CASSLLLAAGGAFF.

The chain carries TRBV7-9 and TRBJ2-7; 7 bases agree with TRBD2. This CDR3 is 16 amino acids long. J gave up 2 bases and V 5 bases, and 12 bases lay outside the gene matches. CDR1 and CDR2 from the germline V gene are SEHNR and FQNEAQ (reference sequence). The CDR3 spells CASSPFGGVRTYEQYF. CDR3 nucleotide sequence: TGTGCCAGCAGCCCCTTTGGGGGGGTTAGAACCTACGAGCAGTACTTC.

This clone came up many times. The chain employs TRBV30 and TRBJ2-7; the D gene is possibly TRBD1 (6 bases). The length of the CDR3 is 12 residues. The V end lost 8 bases, the J end lost 0 bases, and 11 bases lay between the germline ends. Germline CDR1 reads GTSNPN; CDR2 reads SVGIG (reference sequence). The CDR3 is CAGTRSSYEQYF. In nucleotides, the CDR3 is TGTGCCGGGACACGGAGCTCCTACGAGCAGTACTTC. The full variable domain, rest sourced from reference TRBV30 and TRBJ2-7, is SQTIHQWPATLVQPVGSPLSLECTVEGTSNPNLYWYRQAAGRGLQLLFYSVGIGQISSEVPQNLSASRPQDRQFILSSKKLLLSDSGFYLCAGTRSSYEQYFGPGTRLTVT.

The table lists this clone with a few counts. The V and J genes are TRBV10-1 and TRBJ2-3; 12 nucleotides match TRBD2. After removal of 3 bases from V and 1 base from J, the junction contained 2 bases not matched to a gene. Germline V gene sequence: CDR1 WNHNN, CDR2 SYGVQD (reference sequence). This CDR3 spans 16 amino acids. CDR3 DNA: TGCGCCAGCAGTGACCGGACTAGCGGGGGCACAGATACGCAGTATTTT. Translating it yields CASSDRTSGGTDTQYF.

The CDR3 DNA is TGTGCCAGCAGCGTAGGTCCGGGGATGGGGGAGACCCAGTACTTC. Amino acid sequence: CASSVGPGMGETQYF. The rearrangement uses TRBV9 and TRBJ2-5; maybe TRBD2 (5 bases). Germline values: CDR1 SGDLS, CDR2 YYNGEE. The CDR3 has 15 amino acids. The V and J ends lost 0 bases and 5 bases respectively, with 14 bases between them. The full variable domain, in which reference TRBV9 and TRBJ2-5 provide the parts outside the CDR3, is DSGVTQTPKHLITATGQRVTLRCSPRSGDLSVYWYQQSLDQGLQFLIQYYNGEERAKGNILERFSAQQFPDLHSELNLSSLELGDSALYFCASSVGPGMGETQYFGPGTRLLVL.

A note on this clone: The same CDR3 can be traced to other DNA sequences in this sample. The chain has TRBV7-3 and TRBJ2-3; D is unclear. V was shortened by 1 base and J by 0 bases, with 8 bases between the two germline ends. The CDR3 has 15 amino acids. Germline lookup yields CDR1 SGHTA and CDR2 FQGTGA. Here the CDR3 reads CASSLRPGSTDTQYF. DNA of the CDR3: TGTGCCAGCAGCTTAAGGCCAGGTAGCACAGATACGCAGTATTTT.

Turning to this clone: A much bigger clone sits one base away, suggesting this may be a read error. The sample carries other DNA sequences with the same CDR3. The chain combines TRBV30 with TRBJ2-5; TRBD2 agrees at 15 bases. Matching the DNA end better, TRBJ2-7 makes the J call doubtful. The CDR3 has 17 amino acids. Germline V lookup: CDR1 GTSNPN, CDR2 SVGIG (reference sequence). The CDR3 nucleotides are TGTGCCTGGAGCCACCCGGGACTAGCGGGAGGATCCTACGAGCAGTACTTC. Translating gives CAWSHPGLAGGSYEQYF.

V usage is TRBV29-1 and J usage is TRBJ2-2; no reliable D call. Germline CDR1 is SQVTM and CDR2 is ANQGSEA. Trimming took off 5 bases at V and 5 bases at J, with 6 bases between the two ends. This CDR3 spans 11 amino acids. CDR3 in DNA: TGCAGCGTTACGATTACCGGGGAGCTGTTTTTT. This encodes CSVTITGELFF.

CDR3 loop: CASSETSSSKNIQYF. The CDR3 nucleotides are TGTGCCAGCAGTGAGACTAGCTCATCCAAAAACATTCAGTACTTC. The rearrangement links TRBV25-1 to TRBJ2-4; 7 bases map to TRBD2. V lost 3 bases, J lost 2 bases, and 4 bases stayed unmatched. The CDR3 runs 15 residues. Germline CDR1 reads MGHDK; CDR2 reads SYGVNS. The full variable domain, rest sourced from reference TRBV25-1 and TRBJ2-4, is EADIYQTPRYLVIGTGKKITLECSQTMGHDKMYWYQQDPGMELHLIHYSYGVNSTEKGDLSSESTVSRIRTEHFPLTLESARPSHTSQYLCASSETSSSKNIQYFGAGTRLSVL.

In its sample, this clone was seen a few times. J is TRBJ1-3 and V is TRBV6-1; D gene ambiguous. The CDR3 runs to 13 residues. The V and J ends lost 2 bases and 4 bases respectively, with 6 bases between them. Germline V gene sequence: CDR1 MNHNS, CDR2 SASEGT. The CDR3 spells CASSERGGNTIYF. In DNA form, the CDR3 reads TGTGCCAGCAGTGAAAGAGGGGGAAACACCATATATTTT.

The J gene is TRBJ2-7, the V gene TRBV28; 14 bases are a match to TRBD2. The CDR3 sequence is 14 residues long. J was trimmed by 6 bases and V by 9 bases; bases with no gene match: 7. Germline V gene lookup returns CDR1 MDHEN and CDR2 SYDVKM. In DNA form, the CDR3 reads TGTGCCAGTGGCCCGGGACTAGCGGGAGTCGAGCAGTACTTC. This translates into CASGPGLAGVEQYF. The full variable domain, completed using reference TRBV28 and TRBJ2-7, is DVKVTQSSRYLVKRTGEKVFLECVQDMDHENMFWYRQDPGLGLRLIYFSYDVKMKEKGDIPEGYSVSREKKERFSLILESASTNQTSMYLCASGPGLAGVEQYFGPGTRLTVT.

This sequence joins TRBV4-2 and TRBJ1-1, with unresolved D. From germline, CDR1 is LGHNA and CDR2 YNFKEQ. There are 15 residues in the CDR3. V was shortened by 4 bases and J by 4 bases, with 16 bases between the two germline ends. The CDR3 DNA reads TGTGCCAGCAGCCGGTCCGGGTCTGAGGGCACTGAAGCTTTCTTT. Its protein product is CASSRSGSEGTEAFF.

This chain links TRBV25-1 with TRBJ2-2; D might be TRBD1 or TRBD2, each matching 5 bases. Germline CDR1 and CDR2: MGHDK and SYGVNS. The CDR3 has 15 residues. The ends were cut back, 3 bases at V and 2 bases at J, with 10 bases in the middle. The DNA of the CDR3 is TGTGCCAGCAGTGAGGGGGACCGAAACACCGGGGAGCTGTTTTTT. It is translated as CASSEGDRNTGELFF.

This clone appeared a few times. The chain links TRBV19 to TRBJ2-3; tentative D call: TRBD2 (5 bases). Between the trimmed V and J ends, which lost 4 bases and 1 base, there was a span of 15 bases. Per the germline V gene, CDR1 is LNHDA and CDR2 is SQIVND (reference sequence). This CDR3 contains 16 residues. The CDR3 spells CASSNQGGVGTDTQYF. The CDR3 coding sequence is TGTGCCAGTAGTAACCAAGGAGGAGTGGGCACAGATACGCAGTATTTT.

The chain uses TRBV6-5 and TRBJ2-7; perhaps TRBD1 as D (6 bases). This CDR3 comprises 12 residues. Germline V gene lookup returns CDR1 MNHEY and CDR2 SVGAGI. The V end lost 6 bases, the J end lost 1 base, and 7 bases lay between the germline ends. The CDR3 region has the DNA TGTGCCAGCAGAGGACAGTCCTACGAGCAGTACTTC. Its protein product is CASRGQSYEQYF.

The table lists this clone with a few counts. The chain links TRBV5-1 to TRBJ1-1; no clear D. The CDR3 is 13 residues long. The V and J ends lost 2 bases and 2 bases respectively, with 7 bases between them. Germline CDR1 reads SGHRS; CDR2 reads YFSETQ. The CDR3 protein is CASSFEGNTEAFF. The CDR3 coding sequence is TGCGCCAGCAGCTTTGAGGGAAACACTGAAGCTTTCTTT.

The rearrangement joins TRBV5-1 to TRBJ2-1; 8 positions agree with TRBD2. The CDR3 covers 13 residues. V lost 0 bases and J lost 9; bases outside the gene matches: 2. The germline gives CDR1 SGHRS, CDR2 YFSETQ. CDR3 sequence: CASSLGAGGEQFF. The CDR3 DNA follows: TGCGCCAGCAGCTTGGGCGCGGGAGGTGAGCAGTTCTTC.

This sequence joins TRBV19 and TRBJ2-3; 7 nucleotides agree with TRBD2. CDR3 size: 15 residues. J was trimmed by 0 bases and V by 9 bases; bases with no gene match: 9. The germline CDR1 and CDR2 sequences are LNHDA and SQIVND (reference sequence). The CDR3 loop is CASSLAATSTDTQYF. The CDR3 region has the DNA TGTGCCAGCAGTCTAGCGGCCACTAGCACAGATACGCAGTATTTT.

This chain links TRBV10-1 with TRBJ2-7; D ambiguous. CDR1 and CDR2 from the germline V gene are WNHNN and SYGVQD (reference sequence). The CDR3 consists of 14 residues. Trimming removed 5 bases from V and 0 bases from J, with 11 bases in between. This CDR3 is CASSIQADSYEQYF. CDR3 sequence (DNA): TGCGCCAGCAGTATCCAGGCCGACTCCTACGAGCAGTACTTC.

The rearrangement links TRBV7-2 to TRBJ1-1; the D gene is possibly TRBD1 (5 bases). Germline V gene lookup returns CDR1 SGHTA and CDR2 FQGNSA. The germline V and J ends were trimmed by 8 bases and 3 bases, with 19 bases remaining between them. The CDR3 covers 15 residues. DNA for the CDR3: TGTGCCAGCTACCCAGGCCCGGGGGAGGACACTGAAGCTTTCTTT. Encoded protein: CASYPGPGEDTEAFF.

This chain uses TRBV19 with TRBJ1-1; maybe TRBD1 (5 bases). Trimming left V 3 bases short and J 5 bases short, with 16 bases between. Germline V gene sequence: CDR1 LNHDA, CDR2 SQIVND (reference sequence). This CDR3 is built from 15 residues. CDR3 amino acids: CASSIEFGGETEAFF. The CDR3 DNA sequence: TGTGCCAGTAGTATCGAGTTCGGGGGGGAGACTGAAGCTTTCTTT.

The V and J genes are TRBV5-1 and TRBJ2-5; TRBD2 aligns across 10 bases. The V and J ends lost 2 bases and 4 bases, in that order; junction bases with no gene match: 8. CDR1 and CDR2 from the germline V gene are SGHRS and YFSETQ. The CDR3 runs 16 residues. The CDR3 here is CASSFGSGRRGETQYF. The CDR3 region has the DNA TGCGCCAGCAGCTTTGGTAGCGGGAGGAGGGGAGAGACCCAGTACTTC.

This chain uses TRBV30 with TRBJ2-5; the D gene is possibly TRBD2 (7 bases). Germline loops: CDR1 GTSNPN, CDR2 SVGIG (reference sequence). Trimming shortened V by 2 bases and J by 2 bases, and 15 bases separated the two germline ends. The length of the CDR3 is 15 residues. Here the CDR3 DNA reads TGTGCCTGGAGTCCCGGGGGGCGAAATCAAGAGACCCAGTACTTC. It encodes CAWSPGGRNQETQYF.

This clone was counted between two and nine times. This sequence joins TRBV10-3 and TRBJ2-5, with D possibly being TRBD1 (6 bases). V lost 6 bases and J 5 bases, leaving 10 bases between the germline ends. This CDR3 comprises 12 residues. Germline V CDR1 and CDR2: ENHRY, SYGVKD. The CDR3 DNA follows: TGTGCCATCAGCCTTAGGGGGGAGACCCAGTACTTC. Protein: CAISLRGETQYF.

About this clone: The sample has other DNA sequences that encode this CDR3 too. The V call is TRBV2, the J call TRBJ2-1, with D perhaps TRBD2 (5 bases). The CDR3 sequence is 14 residues long. The germline V gene has CDR1 SNHLY and CDR2 FYNNEI. V was trimmed by 6 bases and J by 0 bases, leaving 9 bases between them. The CDR3 is CASSGLISYNEQFF. Here the CDR3 DNA reads TGTGCCAGCAGCGGACTTATCTCCTACAATGAGCAGTTCTTC.

The chain links TRBV11-1 to TRBJ2-1, with 8 bases aligning to TRBD2. CDR3 length: 15 amino acids. Looked up from germline, CDR1 is SGHAT and CDR2 is FQDESV (reference sequence). V shed 1 base, J shed 6 bases, and the junction held 5 bases outside the gene matches. The CDR3 reads CASSLGSGTSNEQFF. The CDR3 DNA reads as TGTGCCAGCAGCTTAGGTAGCGGGACGAGCAATGAGCAGTTCTTC. The complete variable domain, with remaining parts taken from reference TRBV11-1 and TRBJ2-1, reads EAEVAQSPRYKITEKSQAVAFWCDPISGHATLYWYRQILGQGPELLVQFQDESVVDDSQLPKDRFSAERLKGVDSTLKIQPAELGDSAMYLCASSLGSGTSNEQFFGPGTRLTVL.

This sequence joins TRBV5-1 and TRBJ2-2, with 7 bases that match TRBD2. The CDR3 spans 16 residues. In germline, CDR1 is SGHRS, CDR2 YFSETQ. Trimming cost V 4 bases and J 2 bases; bases outside gene matches: 8. The CDR3 loop reads CASSAPGLLNTGELFF. Written as DNA, the CDR3 is TGCGCCAGCAGCGCGCCGGGACTACTCAACACCGGGGAGCTGTTTTTT.

The chain uses TRBV4-1 and TRBJ1-1; D possibly corresponds to TRBD1 (5 bases). The V gene lost 6 bases and the J gene lost 0 bases, with 8 bases spanning the gap. Germline V gene lookup returns CDR1 MGHRA and CDR2 YSYEKL. CDR3 length: 13 amino acids. Written as DNA, the CDR3 is TGCGCCAGCAGAAGACAGCTGAACACTGAAGCTTTCTTT. Protein sequence: CASRRQLNTEAFF.

The V and J genes are TRBV4-1 and TRBJ2-2; 7 nucleotides line up with TRBD2. With V trimmed by 5 bases and J by 0 bases, 6 bases remained unmatched. This CDR3 contains 16 residues. The germline V gene encodes CDR1 MGHRA and CDR2 YSYEKL. The CDR3 here is CASSSAGTTNTGELFF. The CDR3, as DNA: TGCGCCAGCAGCTCAGCGGGAACGACGAACACCGGGGAGCTGTTTTTT.

The chain couples TRBV5-6 to TRBJ2-7; TRBD2 matches at 9 bases. CDR3 length: 14 amino acids. J gave up 3 bases and V 1 base, and 2 bases lay outside the gene matches. Germline CDR1 reads SGHDT; CDR2 reads YYEEEE. CDR3: CASSLTSGHYEQYF. The DNA of the CDR3 is TGTGCCAGCAGCTTGACTAGCGGGCACTACGAGCAGTACTTC.